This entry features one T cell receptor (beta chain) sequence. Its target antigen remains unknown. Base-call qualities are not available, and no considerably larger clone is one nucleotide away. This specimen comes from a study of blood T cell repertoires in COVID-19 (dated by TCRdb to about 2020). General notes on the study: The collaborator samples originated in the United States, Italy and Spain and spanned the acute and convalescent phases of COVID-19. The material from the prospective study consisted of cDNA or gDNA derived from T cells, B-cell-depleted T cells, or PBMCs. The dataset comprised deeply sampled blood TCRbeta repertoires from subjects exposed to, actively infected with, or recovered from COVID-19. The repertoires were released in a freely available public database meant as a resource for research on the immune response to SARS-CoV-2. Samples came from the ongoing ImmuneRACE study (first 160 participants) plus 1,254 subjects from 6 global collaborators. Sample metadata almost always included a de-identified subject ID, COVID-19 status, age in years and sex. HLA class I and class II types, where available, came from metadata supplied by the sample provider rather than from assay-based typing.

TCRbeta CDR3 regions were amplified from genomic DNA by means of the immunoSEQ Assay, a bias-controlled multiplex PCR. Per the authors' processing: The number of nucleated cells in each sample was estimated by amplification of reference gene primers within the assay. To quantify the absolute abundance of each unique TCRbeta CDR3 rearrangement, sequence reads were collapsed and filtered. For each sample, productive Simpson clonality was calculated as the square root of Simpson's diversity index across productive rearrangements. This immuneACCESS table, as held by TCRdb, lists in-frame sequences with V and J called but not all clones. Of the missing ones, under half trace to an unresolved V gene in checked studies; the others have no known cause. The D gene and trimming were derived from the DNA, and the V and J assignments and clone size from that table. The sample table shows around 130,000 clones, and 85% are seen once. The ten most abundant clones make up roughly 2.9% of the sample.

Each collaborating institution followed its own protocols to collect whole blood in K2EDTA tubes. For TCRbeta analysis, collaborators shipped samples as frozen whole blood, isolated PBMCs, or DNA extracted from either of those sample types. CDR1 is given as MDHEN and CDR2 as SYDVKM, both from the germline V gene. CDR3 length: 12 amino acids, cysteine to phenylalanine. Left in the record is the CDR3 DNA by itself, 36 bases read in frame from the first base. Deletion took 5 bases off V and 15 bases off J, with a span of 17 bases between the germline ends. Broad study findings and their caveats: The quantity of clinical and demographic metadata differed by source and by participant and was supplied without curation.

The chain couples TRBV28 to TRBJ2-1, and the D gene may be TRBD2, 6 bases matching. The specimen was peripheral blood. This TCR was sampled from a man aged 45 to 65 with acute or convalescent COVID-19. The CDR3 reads CASSGRESVLFF. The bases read TGTGCCAGCAGTGGCCGGGAGTCCGTGTTGTTCTTC.